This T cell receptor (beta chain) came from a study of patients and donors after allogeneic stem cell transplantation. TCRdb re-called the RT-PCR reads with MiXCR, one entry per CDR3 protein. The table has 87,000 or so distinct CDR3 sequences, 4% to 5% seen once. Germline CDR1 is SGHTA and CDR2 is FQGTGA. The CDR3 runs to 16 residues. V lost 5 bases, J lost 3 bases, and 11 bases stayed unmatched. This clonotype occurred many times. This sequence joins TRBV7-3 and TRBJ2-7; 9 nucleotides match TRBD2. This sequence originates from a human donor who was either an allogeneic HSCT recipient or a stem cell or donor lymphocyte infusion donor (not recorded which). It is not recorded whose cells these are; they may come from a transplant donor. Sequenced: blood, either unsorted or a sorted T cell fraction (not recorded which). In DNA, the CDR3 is TGTGCCAGCAGCGCCCAACCGACTAGCGGTTACTACGAGCAGTACTTC. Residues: CASSAQPTSGYYEQYF.